Sequencing of this T cell receptor (beta chain) was carried out in a study of cytomegalovirus exposure and HLA in healthy donors. In the study overall: The study placed 70% to 90% of its approximately 380 genotyped donors in the Caucasian-associated ancestry cluster.

13 Jbeta primers and 60 Vbeta primers were used for the PCR. Sequencing was performed with immunoSEQ multiplex PCR; in TCRdb, only in-frame clones are kept and a portion is missing. The table shows approximately 190,000 clones, with roughly four fifths occurring only once. Details on this clone: As yet, its antigen is unknown.

Whole-study findings and limits: In vitro testing confirmed a few CMV-associated chains as specific for CMV antigens.

CDR3 length equals 18 residues. Looked up from germline, CDR1 is GTSNPN and CDR2 is SVGIG (reference sequence). With 0 bases removed from V and 0 bases from J, the gap between germline ends came to 18 bases. The TCR sequence derives from a man in his forties in good health and CMV-seropositive. The chain employs TRBV30 and TRBJ1-5; D ambiguous. The sample comprised PBMCs. CDR3 region: CAWSVSRSAEDSNQPQHF. The CDR3 DNA reads as TGTGCCTGGAGTGTTAGTAGATCGGCAGAGGATAGCAATCAGCCCCAGCATTTT.